The present T cell receptor (beta chain) was sequenced within a study of blood T cell repertoires in COVID-19. On the study more broadly: From the United States, Italy and Spain came samples of acute and convalescent COVID-19.

Adults between about 18 and 95 years of age took part from under 30 US areas. Each participant's cohort was designated according to participant-reported clinical history. The ends were cut back, 0 bases at V and 8 bases at J, with 11 bases in the middle. CDR3 length: 14 amino acids. Germline CDR1 reads LGHNA; CDR2 reads YSLEER. Some clones are missing from TCRdb's copy, which holds only in-frame ones; the method was immunoSEQ multiplex PCR. This sample has 130,000 or so clones; about four fifths occur once, and the top ten carry under 4%. The rearrangement uses TRBV4-3 and TRBJ2-1, with D perhaps matching TRBD2 (5 bases). This clonotype was sampled from a woman in her thirties who had recovered from COVID-19. The source material was PBMCs or T cells enriched from blood (not recorded which). CDR3 protein: CASSQDRGWDEQFF. The CDR3 region has the DNA TGCGCCAGCAGCCAAGATCGGGGTTGGGATGAGCAGTTCTTC.